These T cell receptor beta chains were read from a single sample in a study of blood T cell repertoires in COVID-19. Generated by immunoSEQ multiplex PCR, the TCRdb table keeps only in-frame clones and is missing some. This table has fewer than 250,000 clones, about nine tenths appearing once. Sequencing was performed on peripheral blood. All receptors come from a young man with COVID-19, enrolled during active disease. Each CDR3 is given with its conserved first and last residue. Fields, in order: V gene, J gene, clone size, D gene, CDR3 DNA, CDR3 protein. A D gene is named only where the DNA matches it firmly. The size field is filled for only some rows; it gives once, few, many or a size class.

TRBV7-3,TRBJ2-1,NA,TRBD1,TGTGCCAGCAGCCCTGGGACAGCTTACAATGAGCAGTTCTTC,CASSPGTAYNEQFF
TRBV4-2,TRBJ2-1,few,TRBD2,TGTGCCAGCAGCCAAGCCCGAGGTGGAGGGCGGGGGGCCCGCAATGAGCAGTTCTTC,CASSQARGGGRGARNEQFF
TRBV5-1,TRBJ1-6,few,NA,TGCGCCAGCAGCCCGGACGGCGGGAGGCATTCACCCCTCCACTTT,CASSPDGGRHSPLHF
TRBV19,TRBJ1-2,NA,NA,TGTGCCAGTACCGCAGGGGTCGAGGGCTACACCTTC,CASTAGVEGYTF
TRBV28,TRBJ2-7,NA,TRBD2,TGTGCCAGCAGTTCCCCTGGACTAGCGGGAGTCTACGAGCAGTACTTC,CASSSPGLAGVYEQYF
TRBV18,TRBJ2-7,NA,NA,TGTGCCAGCTCACCCTGGACAGAGAGCTCCTACGAGCAGTACTTC,CASSPWTESSYEQYF
TRBV5-1,TRBJ2-7,once,TRBD1,TGCGCCAGCAGCTCGGGACAGGGCCCTACTTACGAGCAGTACTTC,CASSSGQGPTYEQYF
TRBV3-1/TRBV3-2,TRBJ1-2,NA,NA,TGTGCCAGCGGGGAGGGAAGTCGCTATGGCTACACCTTC,CASGEGSRYGYTF
TRBV27,TRBJ2-7,NA,TRBD1,TGTGCCAGCAGTCCTGGGACAGGGGAGCGTTGGAGGTCCTACGAGCAGTACTTC,CASSPGTGERWRSYEQYF
TRBV19,TRBJ2-7,NA,TRBD1,TGTGCCAGTAGTAGGACAGGGGGCGCCTACGAGCAGTACTTC,CASSRTGGAYEQYF
TRBV10-1,TRBJ1-1,NA,NA,TGCGCCAGCAACTTAGCGGGCAGGGTGAACACTGAAGCTTTCTTT,CASNLAGRVNTEAFF
TRBV6-5,TRBJ2-3,NA,NA,TGTGCCAGCAGGGAGCTAGTTTCAGATACGCAGTATTTT,CASRELVSDTQYF
TRBV12-3/TRBV12-4,TRBJ1-6,NA,NA,TGTGCCAGCAGTCAAGGAGGGTCACCCCTCCACTTT,CASSQGGSPLHF
TRBV7-2,TRBJ1-5,NA,TRBD1,TGTGCCAGCAGCTTACAGGGGGAGGGCAATCAGCCCCAGCATTTT,CASSLQGEGNQPQHF
TRBV5-4,TRBJ1-2,NA,TRBD1,TGTGCCAGCAGCGTCAGGGACAGAGGGTACTATGGCTACACCTTC,CASSVRDRGYYGYTF
TRBV4-3,TRBJ1-6,NA,TRBD1,TGCGCCAGCAGCCAAGATTTCCGGGACAGGGTTTATTCACCCCTCCACTTT,CASSQDFRDRVYSPLHF
TRBV10-1,TRBJ2-1,few,NA,TGCGCCAGCAGTACCTTTGGTAGGTGCGGGAACTCCTACAATGAGCAGTTCTTC,CASSTFGRCGNSYNEQFF
TRBV4-1,TRBJ1-1,NA,NA,TGCGCCAGCAGCCGCGGCGGGGACACTGAAGCTTTCTTT,CASSRGGDTEAFF
TRBV28,TRBJ1-2,NA,NA,TGTGCCAGCAGTTCTGACAGAAACTATGGCTACACCTTC,CASSSDRNYGYTF
TRBV29-1,TRBJ1-5,NA,NA,TGCAGCGTTGAAGGGGTCGTAACCGGGCAGCCCCAGCATTTT,CSVEGVVTGQPQHF
TRBV5-1,TRBJ2-7,NA,TRBD1,TGCGCCAGCACCCCGGGGACAGGGTACGAGCAGTACTTC,CASTPGTGYEQYF
TRBV5-1,TRBJ2-7,NA,TRBD1,TGCGCCAGTAGGGACAGGGCCGACTCCTACGAGCAGTACTTC,CASRDRADSYEQYF
TRBV24-1,TRBJ2-2,many,NA,TGTGCCACCAGTGATTTACGAGGTCTGGCCACCGGGGAGCTGTTTTTT,CATSDLRGLATGELFF
TRBV24-1,TRBJ2-3,NA,NA,TGTGCCACCAGTAGGCGGCTCCTCACAGATACGCAGTATTTT,CATSRRLLTDTQYF
TRBV5-1,TRBJ2-5,NA,NA,TGCGCCAGCAGCTTTTCGTCTAAAGAGACCCAGTACTTC,CASSFSSKETQYF
TRBV29-1,TRBJ1-2,few,NA,TGCAGCGTCCTGGGCCCCTTACCGACAGGTTACTATGGCTACACCTTC,CSVLGPLPTGYYGYTF
TRBV6-6,TRBJ1-5,few,TRBD1,TGTGCCAGCAGTTACCGGGACAGGGGAAATCAGCCCCAGCATTTT,CASSYRDRGNQPQHF